This T cell receptor (beta chain) was identified in a study of tumor-infiltrating lymphocytes in primary liver carcinoma. Trimming took off 3 bases at V and 9 bases at J, with 9 bases between the two ends. Per germline, CDR1 MDHEN and CDR2 SYDVKM. The CDR3 consists of 12 residues. TCR beta cDNA was reverse-transcribed from about 500 ng of total RNA. The reaction used a constant-region primer and ProtoScript II reverse transcriptase. Sequencing libraries for TCR beta derived from three nested multiplex PCR rounds that used slightly modified ARM-PCR. A C-beta reverse primer was combined with TRBV1-TRBV30 forward primers in the first two PCR rounds, and each round had ten to eleven cycles. TCRdb recomputed calls from the multiplex PCR reads with MiXCR, one row per CDR3 protein. The data hold about 23,000 distinct CDR3 sequences, with roughly three quarters observed a single time. Many counts were recorded for this clonotype.

Both RNA and DNA were isolated together from around 20-30 mg of bulk tissue that had not been sorted. Resection treated the patients' primary liver carcinoma. Enrolled patients were chronically infected with HBV and treatment-naive. The study sampled five separate regions from each tumor. The material sequenced was liver tumor tissue from sampling region 5. Subset meaning: tumor region T5, tumor centre. This chain uses TRBV28 with TRBJ2-1; the D is unclear. The sequence was collected from a woman younger than 45 with primary liver carcinoma and hepatitis B virus infection. The CDR3: CASSFDRFEQFF. The CDR3 coding sequence is TGTGCCAGCAGTTTTGATAGATTTGAGCAGTTCTTC.